The TCR beta chain described here comes from a study of tissue T cells after allogeneic stem cell transplantation. The CDR3 loop spans 13 amino acids. V shed 10 bases, J shed 2 bases, and the junction held 3 bases outside the gene matches. The V gene's germline CDR1 is LGHDT and CDR2 YNNKQL (reference sequence). Data came from immunoSEQ multiplex PCR; TCRdb stores just in-frame clones and leaves some out. The sample gives roughly 50,000 clones, 73% of which show up once; roughly 0.5% is in the top ten. Points on this clone: The gene names here belong to mouse. Read data end 1 residue before the CDR3 end; the end is taken from the germline J gene.

The TCR was taken from a pool of C57BL/6 mice in good health. The rearrangement links TRBV4 to TRBJ2-5; 10 bases map to TRBD2. The specimen was sorted cells pooled from one or two spleens. Incomplete CDR3 DNA: TGTGCCACTAGGACTGGGGGCCAAGACACCCAGTAC. Translating gives CATRTGGQDTQY. The entire CDR3 sequence reads CATRTGGQDTQYF.